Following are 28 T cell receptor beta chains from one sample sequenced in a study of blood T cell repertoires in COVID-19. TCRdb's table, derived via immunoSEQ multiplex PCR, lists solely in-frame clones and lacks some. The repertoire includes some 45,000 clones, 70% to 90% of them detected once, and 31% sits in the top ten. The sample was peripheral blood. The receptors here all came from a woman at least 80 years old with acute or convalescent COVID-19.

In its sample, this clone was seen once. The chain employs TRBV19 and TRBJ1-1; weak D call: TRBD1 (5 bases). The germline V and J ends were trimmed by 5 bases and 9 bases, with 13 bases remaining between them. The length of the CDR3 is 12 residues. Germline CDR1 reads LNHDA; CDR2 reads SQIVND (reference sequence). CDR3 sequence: CASSSQTAKAFF. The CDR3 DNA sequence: TGTGCCAGTAGTTCTCAGACAGCCAAAGCTTTCTTT.

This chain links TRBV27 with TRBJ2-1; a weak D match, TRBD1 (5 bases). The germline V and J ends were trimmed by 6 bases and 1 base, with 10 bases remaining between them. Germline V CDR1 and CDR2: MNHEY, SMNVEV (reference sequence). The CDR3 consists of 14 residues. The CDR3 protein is CASRYRLSYNEQFF. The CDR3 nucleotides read TGTGCCAGCAGATACAGGCTTTCCTACAATGAGCAGTTCTTC.

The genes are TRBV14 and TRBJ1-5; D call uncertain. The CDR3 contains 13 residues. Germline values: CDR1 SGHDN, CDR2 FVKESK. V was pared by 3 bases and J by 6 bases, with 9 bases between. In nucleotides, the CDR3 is TGTGCCAGCAGCCAGTACATTGGTCAGCCCCAGCATTTT. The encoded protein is CASSQYIGQPQHF.

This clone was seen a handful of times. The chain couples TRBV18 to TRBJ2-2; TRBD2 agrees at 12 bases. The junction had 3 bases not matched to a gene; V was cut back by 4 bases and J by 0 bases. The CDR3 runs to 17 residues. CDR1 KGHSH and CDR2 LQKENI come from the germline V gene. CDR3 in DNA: TGTGCCAGCTCACAGGGACTAGCGGGCACGAACACCGGGGAGCTGTTTTTT. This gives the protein CASSQGLAGTNTGELFF.

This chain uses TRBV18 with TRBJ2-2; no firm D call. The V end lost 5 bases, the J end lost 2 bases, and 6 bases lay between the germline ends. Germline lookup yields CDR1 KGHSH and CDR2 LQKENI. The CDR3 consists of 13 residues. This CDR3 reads CASSNGNTGELFF. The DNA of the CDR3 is TGTGCCAGCTCAAATGGCAACACCGGGGAGCTGTTTTTT.

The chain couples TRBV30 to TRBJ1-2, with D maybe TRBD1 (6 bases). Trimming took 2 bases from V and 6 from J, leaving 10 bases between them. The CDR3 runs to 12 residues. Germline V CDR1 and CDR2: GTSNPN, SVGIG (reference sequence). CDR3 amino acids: CAWSSTGNGYTF. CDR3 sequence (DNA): TGTGCCTGGAGTAGCACAGGGAATGGCTACACCTTC.

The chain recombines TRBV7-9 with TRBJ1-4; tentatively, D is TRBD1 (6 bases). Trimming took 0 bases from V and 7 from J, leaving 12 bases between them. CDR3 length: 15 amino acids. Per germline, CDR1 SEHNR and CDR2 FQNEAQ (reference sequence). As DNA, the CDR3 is TGTGCCAGCAGCTTAGCACAGGGCCCTGGTGAAAAACTGTTTTTT. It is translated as CASSLAQGPGEKLFF.

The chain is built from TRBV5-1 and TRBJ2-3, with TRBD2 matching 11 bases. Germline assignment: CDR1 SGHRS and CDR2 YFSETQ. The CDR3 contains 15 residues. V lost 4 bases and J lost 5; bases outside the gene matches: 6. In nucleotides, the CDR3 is TGCGCCAGCAGCGTTACTAGCGGGAGAGGAGATACGCAGTATTTT. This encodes CASSVTSGRGDTQYF.

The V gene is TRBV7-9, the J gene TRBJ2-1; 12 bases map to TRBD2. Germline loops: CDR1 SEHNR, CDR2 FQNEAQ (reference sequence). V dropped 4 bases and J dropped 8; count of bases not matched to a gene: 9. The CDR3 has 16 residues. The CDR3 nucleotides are TGTGCCAGCAGCTCCCCGACTAGCGGGAGTTATGATGAGCAGTTCTTC. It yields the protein CASSSPTSGSYDEQFF. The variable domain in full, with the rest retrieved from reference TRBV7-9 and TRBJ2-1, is DTGVSQNPRHKITKRGQNVTFRCDPISEHNRLYWYRQTLGQGPEFLTYFQNEAQLEKSRLLSDRFSAERPKGSFSTLEIQRTEQGDSAMYLCASSSPTSGSYDEQFFGPGTRLTVL.

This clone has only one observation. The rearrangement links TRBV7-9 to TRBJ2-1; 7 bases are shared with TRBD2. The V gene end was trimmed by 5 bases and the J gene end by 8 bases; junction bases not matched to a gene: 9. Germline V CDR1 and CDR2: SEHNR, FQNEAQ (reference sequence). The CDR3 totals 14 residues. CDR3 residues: CASSRDYAGDEQFF. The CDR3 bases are TGTGCCAGCAGCCGGGACTATGCTGGGGATGAGCAGTTCTTC.

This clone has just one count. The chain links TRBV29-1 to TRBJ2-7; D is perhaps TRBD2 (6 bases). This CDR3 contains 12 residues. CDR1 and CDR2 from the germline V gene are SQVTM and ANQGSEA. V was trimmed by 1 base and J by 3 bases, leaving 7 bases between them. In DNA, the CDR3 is TGCAGCGTTGAAGTCGGGGGCTACGAGCAGTACTTC. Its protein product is CSVEVGGYEQYF.

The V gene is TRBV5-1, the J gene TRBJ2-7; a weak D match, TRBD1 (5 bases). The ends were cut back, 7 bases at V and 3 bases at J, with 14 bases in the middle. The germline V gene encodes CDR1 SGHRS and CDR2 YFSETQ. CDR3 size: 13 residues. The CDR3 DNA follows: TGCGCCAGCTCCCAGGGTTCTAACTACGAGCAGTACTTC. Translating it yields CASSQGSNYEQYF.

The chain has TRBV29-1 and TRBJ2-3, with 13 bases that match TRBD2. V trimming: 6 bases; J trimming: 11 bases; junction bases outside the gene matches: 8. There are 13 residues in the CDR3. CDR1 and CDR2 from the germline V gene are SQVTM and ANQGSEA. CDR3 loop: CSVLRTSGSEQYF. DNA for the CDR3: TGCAGCGTACTTAGGACTAGCGGGAGTGAGCAGTATTTT.

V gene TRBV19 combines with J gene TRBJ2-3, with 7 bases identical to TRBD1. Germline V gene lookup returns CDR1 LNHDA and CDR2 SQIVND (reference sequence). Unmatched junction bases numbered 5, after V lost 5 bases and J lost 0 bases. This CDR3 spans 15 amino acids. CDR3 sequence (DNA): TGTGCCAGTAGTGCTGGGACAGTAAGCACAGATACGCAGTATTTT. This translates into CASSAGTVSTDTQYF.

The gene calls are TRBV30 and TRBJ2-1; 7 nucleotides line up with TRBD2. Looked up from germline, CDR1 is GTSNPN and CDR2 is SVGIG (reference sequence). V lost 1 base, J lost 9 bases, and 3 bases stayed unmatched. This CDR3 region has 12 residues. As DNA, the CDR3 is TGTGCCTGGAGTGGGGAGGGTTTTGAGCAGTTCTTC. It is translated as CAWSGEGFEQFF.

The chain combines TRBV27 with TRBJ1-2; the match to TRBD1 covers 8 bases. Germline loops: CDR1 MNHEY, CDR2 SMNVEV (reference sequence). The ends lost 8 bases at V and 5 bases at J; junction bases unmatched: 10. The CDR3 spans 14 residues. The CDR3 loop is CASGRQGSRYGYTF. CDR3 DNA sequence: TGTGCCAGCGGGCGACAGGGGAGCCGGTATGGCTACACCTTC.

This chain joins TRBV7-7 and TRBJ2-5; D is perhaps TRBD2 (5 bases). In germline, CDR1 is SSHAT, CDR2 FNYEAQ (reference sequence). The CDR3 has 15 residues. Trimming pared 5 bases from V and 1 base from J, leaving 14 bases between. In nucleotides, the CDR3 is TGTGCCAGCAGCCCCTCATGGACTGCCCAAGAGACCCAGTACTTC. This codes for CASSPSWTAQETQYF.

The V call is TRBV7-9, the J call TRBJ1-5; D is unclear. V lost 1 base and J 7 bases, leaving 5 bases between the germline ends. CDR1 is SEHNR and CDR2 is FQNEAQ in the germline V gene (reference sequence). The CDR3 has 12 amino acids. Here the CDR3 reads CASSLDQQPQHF. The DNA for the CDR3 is TGTGCCAGCAGCTTAGATCAGCAGCCCCAGCATTTT.

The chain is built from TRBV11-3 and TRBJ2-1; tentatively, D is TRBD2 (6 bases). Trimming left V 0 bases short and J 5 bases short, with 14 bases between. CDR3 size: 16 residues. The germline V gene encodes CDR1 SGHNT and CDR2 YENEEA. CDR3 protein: CASSLDGGRPDNEQFF. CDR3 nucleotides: TGTGCCAGCAGCTTAGATGGGGGGAGGCCGGACAATGAGCAGTTCTTC. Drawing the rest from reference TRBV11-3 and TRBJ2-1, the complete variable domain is EAGVVQSPRYKIIEKKQPVAFWCNPISGHNTLYWYLQNLGQGPELLIRYENEEAVDDSQLPKDRFSAERLKGVDSTLKIQPAELGDSAVYLCASSLDGGRPDNEQFFGPGTRLTVL.

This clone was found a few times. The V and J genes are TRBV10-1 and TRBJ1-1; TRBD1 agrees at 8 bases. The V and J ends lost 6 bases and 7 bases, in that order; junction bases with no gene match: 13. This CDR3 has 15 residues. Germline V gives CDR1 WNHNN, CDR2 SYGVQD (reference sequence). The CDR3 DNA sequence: TGCGCCAGCAGCCCGCTTAAGACAGGGGTCAATGAAGCTTTCTTT. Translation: CASSPLKTGVNEAFF.

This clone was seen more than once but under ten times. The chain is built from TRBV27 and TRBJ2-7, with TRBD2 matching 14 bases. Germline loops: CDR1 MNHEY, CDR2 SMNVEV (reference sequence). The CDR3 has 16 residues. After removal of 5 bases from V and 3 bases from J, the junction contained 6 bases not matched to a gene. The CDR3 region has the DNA TGTGCCAGCAGTGTGGGACTAGCGGGAGCTTACTACGAGCAGTACTTC. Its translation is CASSVGLAGAYYEQYF.

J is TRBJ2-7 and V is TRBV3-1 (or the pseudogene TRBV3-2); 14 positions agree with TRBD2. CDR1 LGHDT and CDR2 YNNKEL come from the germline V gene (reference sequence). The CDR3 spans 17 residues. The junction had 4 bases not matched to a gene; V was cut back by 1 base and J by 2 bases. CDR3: CASSQGEGLAGAYEQYF. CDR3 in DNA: TGTGCCAGCAGCCAAGGGGAGGGACTAGCGGGAGCCTACGAGCAGTACTTC.

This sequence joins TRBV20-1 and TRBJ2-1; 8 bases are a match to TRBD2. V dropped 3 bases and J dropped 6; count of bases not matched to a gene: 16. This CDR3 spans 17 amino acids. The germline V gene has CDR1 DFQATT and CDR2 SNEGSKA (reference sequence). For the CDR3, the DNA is TGCAGTGCTAGTCTGCTCGAGGGGACTAGTGTATTCAATGAGCAGTTCTTC. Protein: CSASLLEGTSVFNEQFF.

The CDR3 is CAISESTSGELFF. The CDR3 DNA is TGTGCCATCAGTGAAAGCACTTCTGGGGAGCTGTTTTTT. The genes are TRBV10-3 and TRBJ2-2; D is ambiguous. Germline values: CDR1 ENHRY, CDR2 SYGVKD. The V gene lost 3 bases and the J gene lost 8 bases, with 10 bases spanning the gap. This CDR3 region has 13 residues.

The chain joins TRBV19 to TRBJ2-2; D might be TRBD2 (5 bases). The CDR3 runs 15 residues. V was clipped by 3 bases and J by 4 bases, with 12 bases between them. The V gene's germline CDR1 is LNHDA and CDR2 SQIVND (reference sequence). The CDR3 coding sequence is TGTGCCAGTAGTATCCGGGGTGAGAGCACCGGGGAGCTGTTTTTT. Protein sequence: CASSIRGESTGELFF. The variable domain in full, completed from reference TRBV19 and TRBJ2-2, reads DGGITQSPKYLFRKEGQNVTLSCEQNLNHDAMYWYRQDPGQGLRLIYYSQIVNDFQKGDIAEGYSVSREKKESFPLTVTSAQKNPTAFYLCASSIRGESTGELFFGEGSRLTVL.

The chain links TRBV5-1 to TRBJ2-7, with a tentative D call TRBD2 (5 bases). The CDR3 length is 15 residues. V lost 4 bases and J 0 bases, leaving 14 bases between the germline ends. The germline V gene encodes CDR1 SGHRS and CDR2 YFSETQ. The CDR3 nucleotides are TGCGCCAGCAGCGCGGGCCCGGGTCCCTCCTACGAGCAGTACTTC. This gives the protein CASSAGPGPSYEQYF.

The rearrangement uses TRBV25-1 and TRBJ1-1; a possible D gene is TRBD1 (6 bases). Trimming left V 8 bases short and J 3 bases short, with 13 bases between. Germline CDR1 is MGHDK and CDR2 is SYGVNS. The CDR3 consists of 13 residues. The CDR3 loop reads CASDQGWYTEAFF. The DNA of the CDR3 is TGTGCCAGCGACCAGGGGTGGTACACTGAAGCTTTCTTT.

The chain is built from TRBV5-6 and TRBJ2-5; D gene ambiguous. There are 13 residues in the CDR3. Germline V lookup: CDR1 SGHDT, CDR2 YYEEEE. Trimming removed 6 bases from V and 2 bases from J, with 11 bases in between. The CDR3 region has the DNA TGTGCCAGCACTGGGCAACGACAAGAGACCCAGTACTTC. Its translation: CASTGQRQETQYF.